A single TCR beta chain is shown here with its context. These data originate in a study of blood T cell repertoires in COVID-19. V was clipped by 2 bases and J by 7 bases, with 14 bases between them. The CDR3 loop spans 14 amino acids. Germline V gene sequence: CDR1 MNHEY, CDR2 SVGAGI. The data were produced by immunoSEQ multiplex PCR, yet TCRdb's version contains in-frame clones alone and is incomplete. The sample shows some 150,000 clones, over 80% of them seen only once. The receptor comes from a woman over 75 with acute or convalescent COVID-19. Sequencing was carried out using peripheral blood. The J gene is TRBJ1-1, the V gene TRBV6-5; D possibly corresponds to TRBD1 (5 bases). The CDR3 is CASSYLTEANEAFF. The CDR3 DNA reads TGTGCCAGCAGTTACCTGACAGAGGCTAATGAAGCTTTCTTT.